This T cell receptor beta chain was identified in a study of T cell repertoires in cytomegalovirus infection. General observations from the study: CMV carriers having the relevant HLA were flagged by cumulative public TCR beta family frequency.

With 5 bases clipped from V and 8 bases from J, the junction kept 10 bases outside the gene matches. CDR1 is SGHTA and CDR2 is FQGNSA in the germline V gene. This CDR3 is built from 15 residues. This clonotype was counted between two and nine times. Its antigen remains unknown. Each CDR3 protein gets one entry after TCRdb re-called the reads with MiXCR. The table shows roughly 500,000 distinct CDR3 sequences, with approximately 46% occurring only once. Here the sequenced sample was cultured PBMCs, taken from culture after CMV antigen stimulation. The rearrangement uses TRBV7-2 and TRBJ2-1, with 9 nucleotides matching TRBD2. The TCR was taken from a human donor in good health (CMV status not recorded). Some clones in this sample may be carry-over from other donors' samples. DNA for the CDR3: TGTGCCAGCAGCGGATTAGCGGGAGAAATATATGAGCAGTTCTTC. Translated, it gives CASSGLAGEIYEQFF. Full variable domain (missing parts from reference TRBV7-2 and TRBJ2-1): GAGVSQSPSNKVTEKGKDVELRCDPISGHTALYWYRQSLGQGLEFLIYFQGNSAPDKSGLPSDRFSAERTGGSVSTLTIQRTQQEDSAVYLCASSGLAGEIYEQFFGPGTRLTVL.